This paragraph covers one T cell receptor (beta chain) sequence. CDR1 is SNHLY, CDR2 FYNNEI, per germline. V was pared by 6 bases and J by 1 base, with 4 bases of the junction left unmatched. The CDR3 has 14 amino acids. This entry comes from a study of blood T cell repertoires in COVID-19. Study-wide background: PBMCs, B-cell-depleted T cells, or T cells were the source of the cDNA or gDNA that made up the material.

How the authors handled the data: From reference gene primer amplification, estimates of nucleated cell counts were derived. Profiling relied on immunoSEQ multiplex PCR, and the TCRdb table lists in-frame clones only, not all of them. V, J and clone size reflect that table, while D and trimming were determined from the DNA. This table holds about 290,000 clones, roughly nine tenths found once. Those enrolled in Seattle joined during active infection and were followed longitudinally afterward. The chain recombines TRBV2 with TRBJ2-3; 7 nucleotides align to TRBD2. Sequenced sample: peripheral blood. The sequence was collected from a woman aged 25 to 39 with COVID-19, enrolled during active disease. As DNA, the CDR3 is TGTGCCAGCAGACCAACTAGCGGCACAGATACGCAGTATTTT. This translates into CASRPTSGTDTQYF.